This record concerns one T cell receptor beta chain sequence. This clone was counted only a few times. Its antigen is still unknown. No quality values exist for individual bases; no much larger clone is one base distant. TCRbeta CDR3 regions were amplified from genomic DNA by means of the immunoSEQ Assay, a bias-controlled multiplex PCR. In the paper's pipeline: Nucleated cell counts per sample were estimated from amplification of reference gene primers within the assay. To quantify the absolute abundance of each unique TCRbeta CDR3 rearrangement, sequence reads were collapsed and filtered. For each sample, productive Simpson clonality was calculated as the square root of Simpson's diversity index across productive rearrangements. TCRdb retrieved this table from immuneACCESS and kept in-frame rearrangements only. Not all clones are present; in checked studies, unresolved V genes account for under half, and no reason is known for the remainder. V and J calls and clone size are copied from that table; D and trimming were computed from the DNA. Within this sample are approximately 100,000 clones, with 70% to 90% of them counted one time only. Clones ranked in the top ten supply around 2.2% of the sample.

V is clipped by 3 bases and J by 1 base, and the sequence between their germline boundaries is 13 bases long. As encoded in the germline V gene (reference sequence), CDR1 is DFQATT while CDR2 is SNEGSKA. From the cysteine through the phenylalanine, the CDR3 covers 16 amino acids. The retained sequence is limited to the CDR3, 48 bases, with the frame set at the first base. This sample was included in a study of blood T cell repertoires in COVID-19 (dated by TCRdb to about 2020). In the study overall: The collaborator samples originated in the United States, Italy and Spain and spanned the acute and convalescent phases of COVID-19. The prospective study material was composed of cDNA or gDNA derived from T cells, B-cell-depleted T cells, or PBMCs. The dataset comprised deeply sampled blood TCRbeta repertoires from subjects exposed to, actively infected with, or recovered from COVID-19. A freely available public database, intended as a resource for researchers studying the immune response to SARS-CoV-2, is where the repertoires were released. The samples were drawn from the first 160 participants of the ongoing ImmuneRACE study and from 1,254 subjects provided by 6 global collaborators. Nearly every sample came with metadata listing a de-identified subject ID, COVID-19 status, age in years and sex. Where available, HLA class I and class II types were taken from metadata supplied by the sample provider and were not determined by assay-based typing. The full study reports these points: The quantity of clinical and demographic metadata differed by source and by participant and was supplied without curation.

Each collaborating institution followed its own protocols to collect whole blood in K2EDTA tubes. For TCRbeta analysis, collaborators shipped samples in one of three forms: frozen whole blood, isolated PBMCs, or DNA extracted from either of those sample types. Here the chain combines TRBV20-1 and TRBJ1-6, with the D gene too uncertain to name. Material: peripheral blood. The source of this sequence is a human donor in a cohort sampled during active COVID-19. The CDR3 in this case is CSASSDQKSYNSPLHF. The nucleotide sequence is TGCAGTGCTAGTTCAGATCAGAAGTCCTATAATTCACCCCTCCACTTT.